Sequencing of this TCR beta chain was carried out in a study of T cells in Graves' hyperthyroidism and ophthalmopathy. General study points: Blood also contained most expanded thyroid clonotypes above 0.001.

The source material, RNA transcripts, was used to amplify TCR beta CDR3 regions. When the TCR CDR3 underwent first-round RT-PCR, the HTBI primer set was used. TCRdb reprocessed the multiplex PCR reads with MiXCR, giving one entry per CDR3 protein. The table lists approximately 600,000 distinct CDR3 sequences, about 17% of them singletons. The PBMCs were sourced from fresh peripheral blood (around 10 ml). This clonotype was counted ten times or more. Antigen specificity is unknown. The CDR3 extends over 15 amino acids. Per the germline V gene, CDR1 is LGHDT and CDR2 is YNNKEL (reference sequence). V was trimmed by 7 bases and J by 7 bases, leaving 23 bases between them.

This TCR derives from a woman aged 25 to 39 with Graves' hyperthyroidism. The specimen was blood. The chain employs TRBV3-1 and TRBJ2-7; the D gene is possibly TRBD1 (6 bases). CDR3 in amino acids: CASMPDRPRLGEQYF. CDR3 nucleotide sequence: TGTGCCAGCATGCCTGACAGGCCCCGTTTAGGAGAGCAGTACTTC.